Sequencing of this TCR beta chain was carried out in a study of cytomegalovirus exposure and HLA in healthy donors. Germline CDR1 and CDR2: SGHTA and FQGNSA. This CDR3 comprises 18 residues. With 5 bases clipped from V and 1 base from J, the junction kept 11 bases outside the gene matches. PCR primers comprised 60 Vbeta and 13 Jbeta primers. The repertoire was sequenced with immunoSEQ multiplex PCR; TCRdb's copy has only in-frame clones and lacks some. The repertoire holds 55,000 to 70,000 clones, with 80% as singletons. The sample was PBMCs. V gene TRBV7-2 combines with J gene TRBJ2-6; 7 bases map to TRBD2. The receptor's source is a male donor in good health and CMV-seronegative. The CDR3 sequence is CASSTPPRGGSGANVLTF. CDR3 bases: TGTGCCAGCAGCACCCCGCCACGGGGAGGGTCTGGGGCCAACGTCCTGACTTTC.